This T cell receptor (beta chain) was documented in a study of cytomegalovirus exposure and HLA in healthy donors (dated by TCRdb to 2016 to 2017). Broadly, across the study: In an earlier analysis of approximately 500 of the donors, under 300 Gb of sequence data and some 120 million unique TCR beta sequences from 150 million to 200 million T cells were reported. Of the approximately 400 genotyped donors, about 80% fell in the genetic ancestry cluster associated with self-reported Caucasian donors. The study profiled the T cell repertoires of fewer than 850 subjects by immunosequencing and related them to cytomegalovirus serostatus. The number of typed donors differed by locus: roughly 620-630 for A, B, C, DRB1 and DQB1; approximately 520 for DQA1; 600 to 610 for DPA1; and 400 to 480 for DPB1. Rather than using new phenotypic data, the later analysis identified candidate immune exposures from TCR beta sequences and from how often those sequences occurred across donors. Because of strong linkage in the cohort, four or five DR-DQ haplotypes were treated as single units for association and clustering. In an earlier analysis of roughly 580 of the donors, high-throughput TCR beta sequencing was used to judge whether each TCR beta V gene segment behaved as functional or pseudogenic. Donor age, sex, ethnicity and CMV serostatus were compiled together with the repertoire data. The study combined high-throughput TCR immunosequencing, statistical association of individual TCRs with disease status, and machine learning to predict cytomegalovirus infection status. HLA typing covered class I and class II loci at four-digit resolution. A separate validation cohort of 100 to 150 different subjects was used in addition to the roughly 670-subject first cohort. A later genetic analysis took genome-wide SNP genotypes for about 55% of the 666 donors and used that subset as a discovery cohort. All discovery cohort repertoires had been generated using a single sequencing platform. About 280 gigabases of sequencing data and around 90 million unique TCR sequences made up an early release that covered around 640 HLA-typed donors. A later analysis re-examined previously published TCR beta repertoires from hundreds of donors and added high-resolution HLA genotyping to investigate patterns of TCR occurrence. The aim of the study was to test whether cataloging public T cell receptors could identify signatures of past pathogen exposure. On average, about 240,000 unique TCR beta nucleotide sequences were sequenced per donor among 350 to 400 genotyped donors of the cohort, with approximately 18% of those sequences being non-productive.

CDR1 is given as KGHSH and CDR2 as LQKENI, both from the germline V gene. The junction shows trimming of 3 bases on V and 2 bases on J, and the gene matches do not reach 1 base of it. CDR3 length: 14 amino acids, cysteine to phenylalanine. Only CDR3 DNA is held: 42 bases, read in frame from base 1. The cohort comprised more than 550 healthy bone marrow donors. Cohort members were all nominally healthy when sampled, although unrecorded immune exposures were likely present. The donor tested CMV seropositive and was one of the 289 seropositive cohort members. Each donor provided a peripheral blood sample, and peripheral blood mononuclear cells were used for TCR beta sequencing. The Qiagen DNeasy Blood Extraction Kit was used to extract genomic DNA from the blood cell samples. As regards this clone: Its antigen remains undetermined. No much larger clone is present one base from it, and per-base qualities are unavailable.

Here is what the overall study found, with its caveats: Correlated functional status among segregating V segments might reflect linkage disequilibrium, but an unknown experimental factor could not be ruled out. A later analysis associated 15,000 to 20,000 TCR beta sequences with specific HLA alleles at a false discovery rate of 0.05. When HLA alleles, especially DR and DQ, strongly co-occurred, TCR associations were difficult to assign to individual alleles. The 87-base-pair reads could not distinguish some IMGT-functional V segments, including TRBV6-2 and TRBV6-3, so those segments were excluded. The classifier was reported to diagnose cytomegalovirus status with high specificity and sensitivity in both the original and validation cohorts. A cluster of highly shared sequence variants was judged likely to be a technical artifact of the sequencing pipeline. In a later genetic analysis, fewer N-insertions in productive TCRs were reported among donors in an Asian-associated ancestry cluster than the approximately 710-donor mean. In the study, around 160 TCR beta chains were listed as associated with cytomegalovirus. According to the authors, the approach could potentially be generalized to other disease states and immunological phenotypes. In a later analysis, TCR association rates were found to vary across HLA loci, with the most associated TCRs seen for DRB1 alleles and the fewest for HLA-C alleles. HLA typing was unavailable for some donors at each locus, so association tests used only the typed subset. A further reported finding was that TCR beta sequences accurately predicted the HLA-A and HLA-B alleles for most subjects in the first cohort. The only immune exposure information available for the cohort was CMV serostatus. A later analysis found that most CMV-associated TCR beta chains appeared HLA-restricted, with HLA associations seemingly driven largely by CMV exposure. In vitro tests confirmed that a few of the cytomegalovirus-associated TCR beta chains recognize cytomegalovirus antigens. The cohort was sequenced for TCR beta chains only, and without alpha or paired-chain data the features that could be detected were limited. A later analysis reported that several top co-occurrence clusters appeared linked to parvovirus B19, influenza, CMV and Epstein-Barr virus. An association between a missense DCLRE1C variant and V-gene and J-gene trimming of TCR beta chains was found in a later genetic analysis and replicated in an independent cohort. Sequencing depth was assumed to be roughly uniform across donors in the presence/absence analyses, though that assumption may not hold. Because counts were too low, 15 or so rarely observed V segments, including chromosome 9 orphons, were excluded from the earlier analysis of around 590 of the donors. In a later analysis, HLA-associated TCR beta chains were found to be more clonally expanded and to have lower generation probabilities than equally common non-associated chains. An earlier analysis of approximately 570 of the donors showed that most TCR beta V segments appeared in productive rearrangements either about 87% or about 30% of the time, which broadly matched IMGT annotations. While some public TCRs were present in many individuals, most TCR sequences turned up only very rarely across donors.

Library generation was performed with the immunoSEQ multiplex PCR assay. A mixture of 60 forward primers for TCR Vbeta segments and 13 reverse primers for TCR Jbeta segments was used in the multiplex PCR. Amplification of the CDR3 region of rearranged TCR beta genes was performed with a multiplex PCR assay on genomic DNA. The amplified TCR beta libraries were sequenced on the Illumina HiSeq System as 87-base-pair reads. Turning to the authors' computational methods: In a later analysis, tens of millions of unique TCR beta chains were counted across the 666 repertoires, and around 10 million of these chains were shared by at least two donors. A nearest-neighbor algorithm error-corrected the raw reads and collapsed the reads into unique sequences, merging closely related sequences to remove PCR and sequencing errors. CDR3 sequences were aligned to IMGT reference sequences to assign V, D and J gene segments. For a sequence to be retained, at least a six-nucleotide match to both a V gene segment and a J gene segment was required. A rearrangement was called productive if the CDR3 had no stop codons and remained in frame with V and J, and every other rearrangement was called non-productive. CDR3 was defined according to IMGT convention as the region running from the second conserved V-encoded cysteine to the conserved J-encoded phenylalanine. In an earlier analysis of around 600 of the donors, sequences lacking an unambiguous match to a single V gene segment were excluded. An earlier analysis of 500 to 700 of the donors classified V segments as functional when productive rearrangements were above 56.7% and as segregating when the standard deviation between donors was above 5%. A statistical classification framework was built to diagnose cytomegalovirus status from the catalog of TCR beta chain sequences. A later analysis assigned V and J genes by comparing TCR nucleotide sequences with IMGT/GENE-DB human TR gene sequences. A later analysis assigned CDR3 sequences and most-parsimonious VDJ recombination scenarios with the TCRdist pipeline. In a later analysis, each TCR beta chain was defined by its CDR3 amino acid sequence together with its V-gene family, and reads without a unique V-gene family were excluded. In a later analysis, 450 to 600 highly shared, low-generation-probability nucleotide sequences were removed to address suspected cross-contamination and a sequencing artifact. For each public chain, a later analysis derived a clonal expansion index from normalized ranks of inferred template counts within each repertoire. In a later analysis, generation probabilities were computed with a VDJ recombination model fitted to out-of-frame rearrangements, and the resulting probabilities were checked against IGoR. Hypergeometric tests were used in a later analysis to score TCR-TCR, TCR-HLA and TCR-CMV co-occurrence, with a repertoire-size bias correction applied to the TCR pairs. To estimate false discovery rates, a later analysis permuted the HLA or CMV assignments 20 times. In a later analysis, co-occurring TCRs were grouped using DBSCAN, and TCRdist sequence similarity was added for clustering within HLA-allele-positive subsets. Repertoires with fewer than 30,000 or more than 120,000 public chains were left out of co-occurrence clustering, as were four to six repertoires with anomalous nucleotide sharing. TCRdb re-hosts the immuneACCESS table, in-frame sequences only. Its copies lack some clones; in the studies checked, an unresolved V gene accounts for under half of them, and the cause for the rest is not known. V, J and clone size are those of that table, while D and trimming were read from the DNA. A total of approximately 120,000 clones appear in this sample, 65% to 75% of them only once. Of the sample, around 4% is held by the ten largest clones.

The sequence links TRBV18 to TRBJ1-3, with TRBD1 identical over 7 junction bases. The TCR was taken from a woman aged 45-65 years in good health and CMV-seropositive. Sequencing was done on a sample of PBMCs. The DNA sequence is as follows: TGTGCCAGCTCACCTGACAGGGCTGGAAACACCATATATTTT. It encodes CASSPDRAGNTIYF.